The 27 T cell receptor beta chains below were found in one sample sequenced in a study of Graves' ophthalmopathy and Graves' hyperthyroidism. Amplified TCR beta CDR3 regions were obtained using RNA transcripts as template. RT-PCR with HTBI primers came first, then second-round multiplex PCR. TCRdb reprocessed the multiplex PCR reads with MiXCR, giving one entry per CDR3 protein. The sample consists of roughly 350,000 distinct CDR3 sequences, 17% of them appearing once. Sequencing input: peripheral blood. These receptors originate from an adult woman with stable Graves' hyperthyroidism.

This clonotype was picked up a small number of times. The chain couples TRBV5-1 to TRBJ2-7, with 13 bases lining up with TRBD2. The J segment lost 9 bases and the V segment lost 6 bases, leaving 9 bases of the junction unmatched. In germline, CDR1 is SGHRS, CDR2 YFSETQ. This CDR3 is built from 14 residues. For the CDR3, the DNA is TGCGCCAGCACCGACGGGACTAGCGGGATGGGGCAGTACTTC. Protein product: CASTDGTSGMGQYF.

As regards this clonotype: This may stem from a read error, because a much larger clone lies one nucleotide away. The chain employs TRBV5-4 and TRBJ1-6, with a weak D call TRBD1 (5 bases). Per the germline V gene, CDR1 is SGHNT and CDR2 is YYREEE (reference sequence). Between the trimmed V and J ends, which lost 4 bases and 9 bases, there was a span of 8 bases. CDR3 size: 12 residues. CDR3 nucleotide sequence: TGTGCCAGCAGCATAACAGGTTCACCCCTCCACTTT. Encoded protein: CASSITGSPLHF.

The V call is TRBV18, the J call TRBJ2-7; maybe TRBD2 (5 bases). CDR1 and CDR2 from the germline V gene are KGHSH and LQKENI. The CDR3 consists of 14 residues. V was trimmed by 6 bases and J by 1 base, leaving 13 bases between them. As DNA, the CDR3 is TGTGCCAGCTCCGGCCAGCGGAATTCCTACGAGCAGTACTTC. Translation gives CASSGQRNSYEQYF. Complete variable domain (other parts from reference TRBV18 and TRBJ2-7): NAGVMQNPRHLVRRRGQEARLRCSPMKGHSHVYWYRQLPEEGLKFMVYLQKENIIDESGMPKERFSAEFPKEGPSILRIQQVVRGDSAAYFCASSGQRNSYEQYFGPGTRLTVT.

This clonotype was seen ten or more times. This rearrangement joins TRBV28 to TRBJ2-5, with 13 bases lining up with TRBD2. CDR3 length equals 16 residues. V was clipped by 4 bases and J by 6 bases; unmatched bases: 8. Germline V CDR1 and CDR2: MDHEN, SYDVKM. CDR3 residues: CASSSITSGRGKTQYF. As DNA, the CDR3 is TGTGCCAGCAGTTCCATTACTAGCGGGAGGGGAAAGACCCAGTACTTC.

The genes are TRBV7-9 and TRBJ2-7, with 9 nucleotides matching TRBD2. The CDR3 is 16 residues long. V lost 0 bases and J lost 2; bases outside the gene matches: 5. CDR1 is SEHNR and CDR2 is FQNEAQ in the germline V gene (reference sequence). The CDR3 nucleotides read TGTGCCAGCAGCTTAGCCAGACTAGCGGATACCTACGAGCAGTACTTC. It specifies CASSLARLADTYEQYF.

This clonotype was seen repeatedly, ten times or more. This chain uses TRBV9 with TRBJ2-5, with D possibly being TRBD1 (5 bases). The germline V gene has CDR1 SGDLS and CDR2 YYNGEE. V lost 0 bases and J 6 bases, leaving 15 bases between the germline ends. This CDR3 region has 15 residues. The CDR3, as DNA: TGTGCCAGCAGCGTAGACCCGAAACGACAGAAGACCCAGTACTTC. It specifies CASSVDPKRQKTQYF.

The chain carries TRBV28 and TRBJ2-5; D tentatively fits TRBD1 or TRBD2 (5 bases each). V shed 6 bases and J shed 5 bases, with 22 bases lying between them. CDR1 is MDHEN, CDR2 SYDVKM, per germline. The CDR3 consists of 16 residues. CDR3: CASSVPPGRLRETQYF. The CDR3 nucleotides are TGTGCCAGCAGCGTCCCCCCGGGACGGCTTAGGGAGACCCAGTACTTC.

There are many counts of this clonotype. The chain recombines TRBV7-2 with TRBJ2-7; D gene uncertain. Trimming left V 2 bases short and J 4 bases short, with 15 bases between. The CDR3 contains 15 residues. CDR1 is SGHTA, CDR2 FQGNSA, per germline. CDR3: CASSLSVTPGYEQYF. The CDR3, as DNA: TGTGCCAGCAGCTTAAGTGTGACCCCTGGTTACGAGCAGTACTTC.

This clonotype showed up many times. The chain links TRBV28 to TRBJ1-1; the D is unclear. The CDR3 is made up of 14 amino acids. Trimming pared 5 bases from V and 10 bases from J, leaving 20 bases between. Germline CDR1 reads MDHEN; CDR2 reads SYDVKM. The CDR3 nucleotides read TGTGCCAGCAGTACCTTAACTCAAAGGTTGGGAGCTTTCTTT. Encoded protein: CASSTLTQRLGAFF.

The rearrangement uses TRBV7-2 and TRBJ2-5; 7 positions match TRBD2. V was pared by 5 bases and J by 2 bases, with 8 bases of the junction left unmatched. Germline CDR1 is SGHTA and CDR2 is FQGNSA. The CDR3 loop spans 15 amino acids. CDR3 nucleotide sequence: TGTGCCAGCAGCCTGTGGGGGGGAAGGCAAGAGACCCAGTACTTC. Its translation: CASSLWGGRQETQYF. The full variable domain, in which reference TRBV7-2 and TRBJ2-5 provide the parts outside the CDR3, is GAGVSQSPSNKVTEKGKDVELRCDPISGHTALYWYRQSLGQGLEFLIYFQGNSAPDKSGLPSDRFSAERTGGSVSTLTIQRTQQEDSAVYLCASSLWGGRQETQYFGPGTRLLVL.

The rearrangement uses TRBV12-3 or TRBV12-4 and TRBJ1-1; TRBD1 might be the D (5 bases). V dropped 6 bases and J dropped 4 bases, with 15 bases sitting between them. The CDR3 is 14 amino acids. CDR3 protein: CASSWTSRPTEAFF. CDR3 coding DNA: TGTGCCAGCAGCTGGACATCCAGGCCCACTGAAGCTTTCTTT.

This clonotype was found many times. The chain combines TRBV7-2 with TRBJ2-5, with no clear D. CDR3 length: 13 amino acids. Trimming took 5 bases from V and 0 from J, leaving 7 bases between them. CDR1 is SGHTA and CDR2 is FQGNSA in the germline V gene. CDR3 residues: CASSISYQETQYF. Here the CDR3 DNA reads TGTGCCAGCAGCATCTCGTACCAAGAGACCCAGTACTTC.

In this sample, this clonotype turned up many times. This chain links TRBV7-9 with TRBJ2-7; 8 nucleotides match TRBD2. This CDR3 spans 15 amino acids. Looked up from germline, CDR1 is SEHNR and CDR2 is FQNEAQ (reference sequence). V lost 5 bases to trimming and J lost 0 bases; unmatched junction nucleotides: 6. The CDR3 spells CASSPGLADSYEQYF. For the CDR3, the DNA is TGTGCCAGCAGCCCCGGACTAGCCGACTCCTACGAGCAGTACTTC.

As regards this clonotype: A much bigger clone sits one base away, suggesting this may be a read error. CDR3 protein: CAGSEWTVNQPQHF. The CDR3 DNA reads TGTGCCGGCAGTGAGTGGACGGTGAATCAGCCCCAGCATTTT. The chain has TRBV6-1 and TRBJ1-5; D not certain. This CDR3 comprises 14 residues. Germline CDR1 and CDR2: MNHNS and SASEGT.

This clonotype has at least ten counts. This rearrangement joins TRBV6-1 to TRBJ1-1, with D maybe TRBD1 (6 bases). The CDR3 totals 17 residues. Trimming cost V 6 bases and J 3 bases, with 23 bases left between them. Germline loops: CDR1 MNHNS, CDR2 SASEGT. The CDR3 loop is CASSARGDPKWDTEAFF. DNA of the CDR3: TGTGCCAGCAGCGCCAGGGGAGATCCGAAATGGGACACTGAAGCTTTCTTT.

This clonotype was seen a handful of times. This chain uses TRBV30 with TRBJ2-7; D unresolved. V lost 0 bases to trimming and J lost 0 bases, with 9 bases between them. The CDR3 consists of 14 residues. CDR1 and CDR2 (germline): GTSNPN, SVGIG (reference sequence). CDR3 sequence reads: CAWSVLPSSYEQYF. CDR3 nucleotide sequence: TGTGCCTGGAGTGTACTACCTAGCTCCTACGAGCAGTACTTC.

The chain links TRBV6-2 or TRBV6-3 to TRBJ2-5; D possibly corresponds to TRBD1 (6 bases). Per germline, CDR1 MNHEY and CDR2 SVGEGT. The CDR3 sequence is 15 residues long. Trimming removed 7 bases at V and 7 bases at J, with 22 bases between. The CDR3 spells CASKNRDMGAWTQYF. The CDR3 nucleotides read TGTGCCAGCAAAAACCGGGACATGGGAGCGTGGACCCAGTACTTC.

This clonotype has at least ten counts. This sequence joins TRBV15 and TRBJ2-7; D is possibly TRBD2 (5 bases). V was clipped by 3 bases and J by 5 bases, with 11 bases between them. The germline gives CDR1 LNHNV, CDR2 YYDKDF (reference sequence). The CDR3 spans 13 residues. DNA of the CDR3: TGTGCCACCAGCAGTCCCGGAGGTGACGAGCAGTACTTC. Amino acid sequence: CATSSPGGDEQYF.

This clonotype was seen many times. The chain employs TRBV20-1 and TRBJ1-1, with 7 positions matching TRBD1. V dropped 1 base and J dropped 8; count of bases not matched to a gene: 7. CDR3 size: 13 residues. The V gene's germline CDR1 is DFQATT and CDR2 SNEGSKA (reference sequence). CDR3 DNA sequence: TGCAGTGCTAGAGGGACAGGAGCATGGGAAGCTTTCTTT. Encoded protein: CSARGTGAWEAFF.

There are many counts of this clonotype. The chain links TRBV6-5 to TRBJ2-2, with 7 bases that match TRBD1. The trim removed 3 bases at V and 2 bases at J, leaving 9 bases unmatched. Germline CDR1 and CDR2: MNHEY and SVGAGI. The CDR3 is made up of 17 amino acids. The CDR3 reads CASSYPGTGVNTGELFF. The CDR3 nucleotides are TGTGCCAGCAGTTATCCCGGCACAGGGGTTAACACCGGGGAGCTGTTTTTT.

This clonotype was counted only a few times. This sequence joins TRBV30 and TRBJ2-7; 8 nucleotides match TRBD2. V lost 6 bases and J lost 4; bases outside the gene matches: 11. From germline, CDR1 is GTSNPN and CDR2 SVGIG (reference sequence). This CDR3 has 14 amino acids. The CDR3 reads CACFPDGRGYEQYF. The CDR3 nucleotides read TGTGCCTGCTTCCCCGACGGGAGGGGGTACGAGCAGTACTTC.

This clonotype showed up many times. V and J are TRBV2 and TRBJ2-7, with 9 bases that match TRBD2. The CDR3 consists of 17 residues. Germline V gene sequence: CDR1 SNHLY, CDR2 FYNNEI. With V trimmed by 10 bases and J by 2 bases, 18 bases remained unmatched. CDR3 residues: CATIGIRLADRPYEQYF. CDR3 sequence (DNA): TGTGCCACCATTGGGATCCGACTAGCGGATCGACCCTACGAGCAGTACTTC.

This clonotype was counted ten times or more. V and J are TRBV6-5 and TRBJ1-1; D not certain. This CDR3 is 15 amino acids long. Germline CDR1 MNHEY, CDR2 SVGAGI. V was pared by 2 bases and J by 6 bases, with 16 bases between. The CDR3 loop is CASSYGKALGSEAFF. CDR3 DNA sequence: TGTGCCAGCAGTTACGGGAAAGCACTTGGGTCTGAAGCTTTCTTT.

In nucleotides, the CDR3 is TGTGCCAGCAGTTTGGGACTAGCGGGAGTTCTGAGCTCCTACGAGCAGTACTTC. Protein sequence: CASSLGLAGVLSSYEQYF. V gene TRBV28 combines with J gene TRBJ2-7, with 14 nucleotides matching TRBD2. There are 18 residues in the CDR3. Germline V lookup: CDR1 MDHEN, CDR2 SYDVKM. V shed 3 bases, J shed 0 bases, and the junction held 7 bases outside the gene matches.

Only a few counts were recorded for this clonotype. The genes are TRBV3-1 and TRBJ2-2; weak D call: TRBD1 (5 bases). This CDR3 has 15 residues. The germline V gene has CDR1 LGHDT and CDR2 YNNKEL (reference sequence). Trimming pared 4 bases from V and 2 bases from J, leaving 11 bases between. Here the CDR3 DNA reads TGTGCCAGCAGCCCCCCGACAGTAAACACCGGGGAGCTGTTTTTT. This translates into CASSPPTVNTGELFF.

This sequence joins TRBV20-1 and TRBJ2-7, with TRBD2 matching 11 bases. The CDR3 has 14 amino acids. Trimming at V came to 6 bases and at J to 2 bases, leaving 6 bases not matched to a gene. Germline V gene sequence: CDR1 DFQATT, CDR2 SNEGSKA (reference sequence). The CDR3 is CSAFVAGGPYEQYF. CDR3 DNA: TGCAGTGCCTTCGTAGCGGGAGGGCCCTACGAGCAGTACTTC.

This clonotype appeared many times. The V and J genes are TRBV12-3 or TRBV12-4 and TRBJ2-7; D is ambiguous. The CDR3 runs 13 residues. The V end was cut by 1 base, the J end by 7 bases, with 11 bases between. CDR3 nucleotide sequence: TGTGCCAGCAGTTTAGGGGCCGGGCGGGAGCAGTACTTC. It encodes CASSLGAGREQYF.